This is a list of T cell receptor beta chains from one sample in a study of CD8+ T cells in alopecia areata. The assay was immunoSEQ multiplex PCR, and TCRdb's table has in-frame clones only and misses some. The data contain around 100,000 clones, roughly 53% of them seen just once; the ten biggest clones take up about 9%. The specimen sequenced was CD4+ T cells sorted from blood. These receptor sequences come from a human donor in good health. The CDR3 runs from the conserved cysteine through the conserved F or W. A D gene is named only where the DNA matches it firmly. Size values are once, few and many counts, or a class for expanded clones, and some rows have none.

cdr3_length: 15
v_call: TRBV30
d_call: NA
clone_size: NA
j_call: TRBJ2-2
cdr3_aa: CAWIWPGGNAGELFF
cdr3_nt: TGTGCCTGGATATGGCCAGGGGGGAATGCCGGGGAGCTGTTTTTT

cdr3_length: 13
v_call: TRBV29-1
d_call: NA
clone_size: few
j_call: TRBJ2-3
cdr3_aa: CSVELGFEDTQYF
cdr3_nt: TGCAGCGTTGAATTGGGCTTCGAGGATACGCAGTATTTT

cdr3_length: 17
v_call: TRBV27
d_call: TRBD1
clone_size: NA
j_call: TRBJ2-7
cdr3_aa: CASSFHAPAGTDYEQYF
cdr3_nt: TGTGCCAGCAGTTTCCACGCGCCCGCCGGGACAGATTACGAGCAGTACTTC

cdr3_length: 12
v_call: TRBV29-1
d_call: TRBD1
clone_size: NA
j_call: TRBJ1-2
cdr3_aa: CSVEQGNYGYTF
cdr3_nt: TGCAGCGTGGAACAGGGGAACTATGGCTACACCTTC

cdr3_length: 13
v_call: TRBV2
d_call: NA
clone_size: NA
j_call: TRBJ1-5
cdr3_aa: CASGNTRNQPQHF
cdr3_nt: TGTGCCAGCGGTAACACTCGCAATCAGCCCCAGCATTTT

cdr3_length: 15
v_call: TRBV27
d_call: NA
clone_size: NA
j_call: TRBJ1-2
cdr3_aa: CASSSVDTYDYGYTF
cdr3_nt: TGTGCCAGCAGTTCAGTTGATACTTATGACTATGGCTACACCTTC

cdr3_length: 15
v_call: TRBV5-1
d_call: NA
clone_size: NA
j_call: TRBJ2-7
cdr3_aa: CASRPVLASIQEQYF
cdr3_nt: TGCGCCAGCAGACCCGTCCTCGCCTCTATCCAGGAGCAGTACTTC

cdr3_length: 15
v_call: TRBV18
d_call: NA
clone_size: NA
j_call: TRBJ2-3
cdr3_aa: CASSPPLGATDTQYF
cdr3_nt: TGTGCCAGCTCACCTCCCTTAGGGGCCACAGATACGCAGTATTTT

cdr3_length: 14
v_call: TRBV18
d_call: TRBD2
clone_size: once
j_call: TRBJ2-5
cdr3_aa: CASSPGGDQETQYF
cdr3_nt: TGTGCCAGCTCACCTGGGGGGGATCAAGAGACCCAGTACTTC

cdr3_length: 13
v_call: TRBV7-2
d_call: TRBD2
clone_size: NA
j_call: TRBJ2-4
cdr3_aa: CASGRGAKNIQYF
cdr3_nt: TGTGCCAGCGGGAGGGGAGCCAAAAACATTCAGTACTTC

cdr3_length: 17
v_call: TRBV4-2
d_call: TRBD2
clone_size: NA
j_call: TRBJ2-5
cdr3_aa: CASSQGDQRGGTETQYF
cdr3_nt: TGTGCCAGCAGCCAAGGCGATCAGCGGGGGGGCACGGAGACCCAGTACTTC

cdr3_length: 15
v_call: TRBV27
d_call: TRBD1
clone_size: few
j_call: TRBJ1-6
cdr3_aa: CASSSGQGTLSPLHF
cdr3_nt: TGTGCCAGCAGTTCCGGACAGGGGACCTTGTCACCCCTCCACTTT

cdr3_length: 17
v_call: TRBV4-1
d_call: NA
clone_size: NA
j_call: TRBJ2-5
cdr3_aa: CASSQAPKDALVGPQYF
cdr3_nt: TGCGCCAGCAGCCAAGCCCCGAAGGACGCCCTTGTGGGACCCCAGTACTTC

cdr3_length: 15
v_call: TRBV7-2
d_call: NA
clone_size: few
j_call: TRBJ2-5
cdr3_aa: CASSPGGGNQETQYF
cdr3_nt: TGTGCCAGCAGCCCAGGAGGCGGGAACCAAGAGACCCAGTACTTC

cdr3_length: 14
v_call: TRBV7-2
d_call: TRBD2
clone_size: few
j_call: TRBJ2-7
cdr3_aa: CASNAGGAFDEQYF
cdr3_nt: TGTGCCAGCAACGCCGGGGGGGCGTTTGACGAGCAGTACTTC

cdr3_length: 13
v_call: TRBV2
d_call: NA
clone_size: NA
j_call: TRBJ1-2
cdr3_aa: CASSPQYSSGYTF
cdr3_nt: TGTGCCAGCAGTCCTCAGTACTCCAGCGGCTACACCTTC

cdr3_length: 15
v_call: TRBV25-1
d_call: NA
clone_size: NA
j_call: TRBJ2-7
cdr3_aa: CASSPTGTESYEQYF
cdr3_nt: TGTGCCAGCAGTCCAACCGGGACGGAGTCCTACGAGCAGTACTTC

cdr3_length: 13
v_call: TRBV10-3
d_call: NA
clone_size: NA
j_call: TRBJ2-7
cdr3_aa: CAISDYRVYEQYF
cdr3_nt: TGTGCCATCAGTGATTACAGGGTCTACGAGCAGTACTTC

cdr3_length: 16
v_call: TRBV5-4
d_call: NA
clone_size: NA
j_call: TRBJ1-1
cdr3_aa: CASSFNSPGGNTEAFF
cdr3_nt: TGTGCCAGCAGCTTTAACTCTCCGGGAGGGAACACTGAAGCTTTCTTT

cdr3_length: 15
v_call: TRBV28
d_call: NA
clone_size: NA
j_call: TRBJ1-1
cdr3_aa: CASRGFGGWNTEAFF
cdr3_nt: TGTGCCAGCAGGGGCTTCGGGGGCTGGAACACTGAAGCTTTCTTT

cdr3_length: 13
v_call: TRBV5-1
d_call: NA
clone_size: NA
j_call: TRBJ2-7
cdr3_aa: CASSLAVEVQLIF
cdr3_nt: TGCGCCAGCAGCTTGGCCGTGGAGGTACAGCTGATCTTC

cdr3_length: 14
v_call: TRBV6-5
d_call: NA
clone_size: NA
j_call: TRBJ2-5
cdr3_aa: CASSYSYSTETQYF
cdr3_nt: TGTGCCAGCAGTTACTCGTACTCTACTGAGACCCAGTACTTC

cdr3_length: 14
v_call: TRBV29-1
d_call: NA
clone_size: NA
j_call: TRBJ1-1
cdr3_aa: CSVEGTQGVLGAFF
cdr3_nt: TGCAGCGTTGAAGGGACGCAGGGCGTGTTGGGAGCTTTCTTT

cdr3_length: 14
v_call: TRBV6-4
d_call: NA
clone_size: NA
j_call: TRBJ2-5
cdr3_aa: CASVEGGPVETQYF
cdr3_nt: TGTGCCAGCGTTGAGGGGGGGCCCGTGGAGACCCAGTACTTC

cdr3_length: 16
v_call: TRBV5-1
d_call: TRBD1
clone_size: few
j_call: TRBJ1-1
cdr3_aa: CASSLATGQGNTEAFF
cdr3_nt: TGCGCCAGCAGCTTGGCTACAGGACAGGGGAACACTGAAGCTTTCTTT

cdr3_length: 15
v_call: TRBV2
d_call: NA
clone_size: NA
j_call: TRBJ2-7
cdr3_aa: CASSGPPENSYEQYF
cdr3_nt: TGTGCCAGCAGTGGCCCCCCCGAAAACTCCTACGAGCAGTACTTC

cdr3_length: 13
v_call: TRBV6-6
d_call: NA
clone_size: NA
j_call: TRBJ2-5
cdr3_aa: CASIDPPQETQYF
cdr3_nt: TGTGCCAGCATAGACCCCCCTCAAGAGACCCAGTACTTC

cdr3_length: 11
v_call: TRBV30
d_call: TRBD1
clone_size: NA
j_call: TRBJ2-7
cdr3_aa: CAWKGAHEQYF
cdr3_nt: TGTGCCTGGAAGGGGGCCCACGAGCAGTACTTC

cdr3_length: 15
v_call: TRBV27
d_call: NA
clone_size: NA
j_call: TRBJ1-2
cdr3_aa: CASSLSPDGPYGYTF
cdr3_nt: TGTGCCAGCAGTTTATCCCCGGACGGCCCCTATGGCTACACCTTC

cdr3_length: 13
v_call: TRBV7-2
d_call: NA
clone_size: NA
j_call: TRBJ2-3
cdr3_aa: CASSLGPTDTQYF
cdr3_nt: TGTGCCAGCAGCCTAGGGCCCACAGATACGCAGTATTTT

cdr3_length: 14
v_call: TRBV2
d_call: NA
clone_size: NA
j_call: TRBJ1-6
cdr3_aa: CASRYRDYNSPLHF
cdr3_nt: TGTGCCAGCAGGTACAGGGACTATAATTCACCCCTCCACTTT

cdr3_length: 14
v_call: TRBV30
d_call: NA
clone_size: few
j_call: TRBJ1-3
cdr3_aa: CAWRASRTGNTIYF
cdr3_nt: TGTGCCTGGAGAGCCTCTCGAACGGGAAACACCATATATTTT

cdr3_length: 12
v_call: TRBV2
d_call: TRBD1
clone_size: NA
j_call: TRBJ2-1
cdr3_aa: CASLPLDREQFF
cdr3_nt: TGTGCCAGCTTGCCCCTGGACAGGGAGCAGTTCTTC

cdr3_length: 14
v_call: TRBV5-1
d_call: TRBD1
clone_size: NA
j_call: TRBJ2-6
cdr3_aa: CASSAGTGANVLTF
cdr3_nt: TGCGCCAGCAGCGCCGGGACAGGTGCCAACGTCCTGACTTTC

cdr3_length: 12
v_call: TRBV2
d_call: TRBD1
clone_size: NA
j_call: TRBJ1-2
cdr3_aa: CASTGQGDGYTF
cdr3_nt: TGTGCCAGCACAGGACAGGGGGACGGCTACACCTTC

cdr3_length: 12
v_call: TRBV14
d_call: NA
clone_size: many
j_call: TRBJ1-3
cdr3_aa: CASSQAGYTIYF
cdr3_nt: TGTGCCAGCAGCCAAGCAGGATACACCATATATTTT

cdr3_length: 18
v_call: TRBV7-9
d_call: NA
clone_size: few
j_call: TRBJ1-2
cdr3_aa: CASSAWSPKPGINYGYTF
cdr3_nt: TGTGCCAGCAGCGCTTGGAGCCCTAAGCCCGGGATCAACTATGGCTACACCTTC

cdr3_length: 14
v_call: TRBV7-2
d_call: NA
clone_size: few
j_call: TRBJ1-6
cdr3_aa: CASSRGGYNSPLHF
cdr3_nt: TGTGCCAGCAGCCGAGGGGGCTATAATTCACCCCTCCACTTT

cdr3_length: 14
v_call: TRBV30
d_call: NA
clone_size: NA
j_call: TRBJ1-4
cdr3_aa: CASLGGTTNEKLFF
cdr3_nt: TGTGCTTCCCTGGGCGGGACAACTAATGAAAAACTGTTTTTT

cdr3_length: 13
v_call: TRBV14
d_call: TRBD1
clone_size: few
j_call: TRBJ1-4
cdr3_aa: CASSQAFRQGLFF
cdr3_nt: TGTGCCAGCAGCCAGGCCTTTCGACAGGGACTGTTTTTT

cdr3_length: 13
v_call: TRBV29-1
d_call: NA
clone_size: few
j_call: TRBJ2-5
cdr3_aa: CSVKTTGMGTQYF
cdr3_nt: TGCAGCGTCAAGACTACAGGGATGGGGACCCAGTACTTC

cdr3_length: 15
v_call: TRBV2
d_call: NA
clone_size: NA
j_call: TRBJ1-5
cdr3_aa: CASSEKAAFNQPQHF
cdr3_nt: TGTGCCAGCAGTGAAAAAGCGGCCTTCAATCAGCCCCAGCATTTT

cdr3_length: 15
v_call: TRBV5-1
d_call: TRBD1
clone_size: NA
j_call: TRBJ2-7
cdr3_aa: CASSVDRGYSYEQYF
cdr3_nt: TGCGCCAGCAGCGTGGACAGGGGGTACTCCTACGAGCAGTACTTC

cdr3_length: 13
v_call: TRBV29-1
d_call: NA
clone_size: NA
j_call: TRBJ1-1
cdr3_aa: CSVVLEYYTEAFF
cdr3_nt: TGCAGCGTTGTTCTAGAATATTACACTGAAGCTTTCTTT

cdr3_length: 13
v_call: TRBV7-9
d_call: NA
clone_size: NA
j_call: TRBJ1-5
cdr3_aa: CASSQQRNQPQHF
cdr3_nt: TGTGCCAGCAGCCAGCAAAGAAATCAGCCCCAGCATTTT

cdr3_length: 15
v_call: TRBV5-1
d_call: NA
clone_size: NA
j_call: TRBJ1-4
cdr3_aa: CASSTTGTKEEKLFF
cdr3_nt: TGCGCCAGCAGCACAACCGGGACAAAGGAAGAAAAACTGTTTTTT

cdr3_length: 16
v_call: TRBV29-1
d_call: TRBD1
clone_size: NA
j_call: TRBJ1-1
cdr3_aa: CSAVKGTAIMNTEAFF
cdr3_nt: TGCAGCGCTGTTAAGGGGACAGCGATCATGAACACTGAAGCTTTCTTT

cdr3_length: 15
v_call: TRBV7-9
d_call: NA
clone_size: NA
j_call: TRBJ2-3
cdr3_aa: CASSPRQLTTDTQYF
cdr3_nt: TGTGCCAGCAGCCCTCGACAGCTAACTACAGATACGCAGTATTTT

cdr3_length: 11
v_call: TRBV30
d_call: NA
clone_size: few
j_call: TRBJ2-7
cdr3_aa: CAWSFSVVQYF
cdr3_nt: TGTGCCTGGAGTTTTTCGGTTGTGCAGTACTTC

cdr3_length: 15
v_call: TRBV7-8
d_call: TRBD1
clone_size: NA
j_call: TRBJ1-2
cdr3_aa: CASSLGRGPDYGYTF
cdr3_nt: TGTGCCAGCAGCCTGGGCAGGGGGCCGGACTATGGCTACACCTTC

cdr3_length: 15
v_call: TRBV16
d_call: NA
clone_size: many
j_call: TRBJ1-6
cdr3_aa: CASSERSSYNSPLHF
cdr3_nt: TGTGCCAGCAGCGAGCGGAGCTCCTATAATTCACCCCTCCACTTT

cdr3_length: 18
v_call: TRBV7-2
d_call: NA
clone_size: NA
j_call: TRBJ2-1
cdr3_aa: CASSSLGKFRDSYNEQFF
cdr3_nt: TGTGCCAGCAGCTCACTAGGAAAGTTCCGGGATAGCTACAATGAGCAGTTCTTC

cdr3_length: 13
v_call: TRBV29-1
d_call: NA
clone_size: NA
j_call: TRBJ2-7
cdr3_aa: CSVAGVGSYEQYF
cdr3_nt: TGCAGCGTTGCCGGTGTCGGCTCCTACGAGCAGTACTTC

cdr3_length: 19
v_call: TRBV9
d_call: TRBD2
clone_size: NA
j_call: TRBJ2-1
cdr3_aa: CASSSPNAPSGGRYNEQFF
cdr3_nt: TGTGCCAGCAGCTCACCTAATGCGCCCTCGGGGGGGCGGTACAATGAGCAGTTCTTC

cdr3_length: 15
v_call: TRBV5-1
d_call: TRBD1
clone_size: NA
j_call: TRBJ1-1
cdr3_aa: CASSSGQGLNTEAFF
cdr3_nt: TGCGCCAGCAGCTCGGGACAGGGGCTAAACACTGAAGCTTTCTTT